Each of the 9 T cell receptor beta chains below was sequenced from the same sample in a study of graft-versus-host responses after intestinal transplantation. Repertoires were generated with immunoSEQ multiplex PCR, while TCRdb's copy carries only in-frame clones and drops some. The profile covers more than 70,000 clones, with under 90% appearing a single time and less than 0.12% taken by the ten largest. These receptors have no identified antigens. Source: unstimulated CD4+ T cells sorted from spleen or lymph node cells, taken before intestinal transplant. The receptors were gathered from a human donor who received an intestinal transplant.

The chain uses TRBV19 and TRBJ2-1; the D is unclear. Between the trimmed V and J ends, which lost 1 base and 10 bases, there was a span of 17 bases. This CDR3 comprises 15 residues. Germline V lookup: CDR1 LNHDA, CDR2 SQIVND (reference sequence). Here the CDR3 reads CASSIAPTPMMEQFF. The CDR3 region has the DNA TGTGCCAGTAGTATAGCGCCTACTCCTATGATGGAGCAGTTCTTC.

CDR3 sequence (DNA): TGTGCCATCAGTGGGGACTACGAGCAGTACTTC. Translating gives CAISGDYEQYF. J is TRBJ2-5 and V is TRBV10-3, with D hard to call. The J call may be in error: the DNA end matches TRBJ2-7 better. Germline CDR1 reads ENHRY; CDR2 reads SYGVKD. This CDR3 contains 11 residues.

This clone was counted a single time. The CDR3 DNA sequence: TGTGCCAGTAGTAGCCTCAGAGGGCTCTATGGCTACACCTTC. This codes for CASSSLRGLYGYTF. J is TRBJ1-2 and V is TRBV19; no definite D call. This CDR3 is 14 amino acids long. Trimming stripped 4 bases from V and 4 bases from J, with 13 bases between. The V gene's germline CDR1 is LNHDA and CDR2 SQIVND (reference sequence).

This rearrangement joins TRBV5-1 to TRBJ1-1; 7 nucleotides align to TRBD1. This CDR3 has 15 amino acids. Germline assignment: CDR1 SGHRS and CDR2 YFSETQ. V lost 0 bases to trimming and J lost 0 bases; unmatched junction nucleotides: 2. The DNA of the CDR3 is TGCGCCAGCAGCTTGGGGGGGACAGTGAACACTGAAGCTTTCTTT. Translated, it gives CASSLGGTVNTEAFF. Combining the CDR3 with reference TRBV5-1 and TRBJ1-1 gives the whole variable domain KAGVTQTPRYLIKTRGQQVTLSCSPISGHRSVSWYQQTPGQGLQFLFEYFSETQRNKGNFPGRFSGRQFSNSRSEMNVSTLELGDSALYLCASSLGGTVNTEAFFGQGTRLTVV.

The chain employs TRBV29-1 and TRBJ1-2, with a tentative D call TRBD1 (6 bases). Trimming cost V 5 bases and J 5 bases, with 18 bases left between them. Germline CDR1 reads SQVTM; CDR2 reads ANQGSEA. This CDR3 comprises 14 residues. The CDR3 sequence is CSVRGGQGPYGYTF. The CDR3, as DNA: TGCAGCGTTCGCGGGGGACAAGGGCCGTATGGCTACACCTTC.

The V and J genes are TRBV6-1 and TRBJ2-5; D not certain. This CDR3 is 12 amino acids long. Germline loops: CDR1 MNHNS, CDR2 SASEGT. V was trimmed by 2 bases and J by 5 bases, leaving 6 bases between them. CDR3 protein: CASSELWETQYF. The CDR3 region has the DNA TGTGCCAGCAGTGAACTATGGGAGACCCAGTACTTC.

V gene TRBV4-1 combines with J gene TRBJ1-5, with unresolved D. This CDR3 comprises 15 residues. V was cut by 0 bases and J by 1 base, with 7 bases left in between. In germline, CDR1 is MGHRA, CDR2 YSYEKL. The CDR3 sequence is CASSQDRQSNQPQHF. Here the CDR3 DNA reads TGCGCCAGCAGCCAAGATCGCCAGAGCAATCAGCCCCAGCATTTT.

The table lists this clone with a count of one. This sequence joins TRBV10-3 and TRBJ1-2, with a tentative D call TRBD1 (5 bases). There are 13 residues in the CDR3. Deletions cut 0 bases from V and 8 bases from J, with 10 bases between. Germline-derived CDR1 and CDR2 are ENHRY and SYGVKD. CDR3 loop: CAISESWRDGYTF. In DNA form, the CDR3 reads TGTGCCATCAGTGAGTCGTGGAGGGACGGCTACACCTTC.

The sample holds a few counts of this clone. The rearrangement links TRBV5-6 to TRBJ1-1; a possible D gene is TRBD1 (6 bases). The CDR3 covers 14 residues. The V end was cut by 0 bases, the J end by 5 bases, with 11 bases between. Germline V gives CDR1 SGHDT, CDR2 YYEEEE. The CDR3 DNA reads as TGTGCCAGCAGCTTGGCCCAGGGGTTGACTGAAGCTTTCTTT. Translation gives CASSLAQGLTEAFF.